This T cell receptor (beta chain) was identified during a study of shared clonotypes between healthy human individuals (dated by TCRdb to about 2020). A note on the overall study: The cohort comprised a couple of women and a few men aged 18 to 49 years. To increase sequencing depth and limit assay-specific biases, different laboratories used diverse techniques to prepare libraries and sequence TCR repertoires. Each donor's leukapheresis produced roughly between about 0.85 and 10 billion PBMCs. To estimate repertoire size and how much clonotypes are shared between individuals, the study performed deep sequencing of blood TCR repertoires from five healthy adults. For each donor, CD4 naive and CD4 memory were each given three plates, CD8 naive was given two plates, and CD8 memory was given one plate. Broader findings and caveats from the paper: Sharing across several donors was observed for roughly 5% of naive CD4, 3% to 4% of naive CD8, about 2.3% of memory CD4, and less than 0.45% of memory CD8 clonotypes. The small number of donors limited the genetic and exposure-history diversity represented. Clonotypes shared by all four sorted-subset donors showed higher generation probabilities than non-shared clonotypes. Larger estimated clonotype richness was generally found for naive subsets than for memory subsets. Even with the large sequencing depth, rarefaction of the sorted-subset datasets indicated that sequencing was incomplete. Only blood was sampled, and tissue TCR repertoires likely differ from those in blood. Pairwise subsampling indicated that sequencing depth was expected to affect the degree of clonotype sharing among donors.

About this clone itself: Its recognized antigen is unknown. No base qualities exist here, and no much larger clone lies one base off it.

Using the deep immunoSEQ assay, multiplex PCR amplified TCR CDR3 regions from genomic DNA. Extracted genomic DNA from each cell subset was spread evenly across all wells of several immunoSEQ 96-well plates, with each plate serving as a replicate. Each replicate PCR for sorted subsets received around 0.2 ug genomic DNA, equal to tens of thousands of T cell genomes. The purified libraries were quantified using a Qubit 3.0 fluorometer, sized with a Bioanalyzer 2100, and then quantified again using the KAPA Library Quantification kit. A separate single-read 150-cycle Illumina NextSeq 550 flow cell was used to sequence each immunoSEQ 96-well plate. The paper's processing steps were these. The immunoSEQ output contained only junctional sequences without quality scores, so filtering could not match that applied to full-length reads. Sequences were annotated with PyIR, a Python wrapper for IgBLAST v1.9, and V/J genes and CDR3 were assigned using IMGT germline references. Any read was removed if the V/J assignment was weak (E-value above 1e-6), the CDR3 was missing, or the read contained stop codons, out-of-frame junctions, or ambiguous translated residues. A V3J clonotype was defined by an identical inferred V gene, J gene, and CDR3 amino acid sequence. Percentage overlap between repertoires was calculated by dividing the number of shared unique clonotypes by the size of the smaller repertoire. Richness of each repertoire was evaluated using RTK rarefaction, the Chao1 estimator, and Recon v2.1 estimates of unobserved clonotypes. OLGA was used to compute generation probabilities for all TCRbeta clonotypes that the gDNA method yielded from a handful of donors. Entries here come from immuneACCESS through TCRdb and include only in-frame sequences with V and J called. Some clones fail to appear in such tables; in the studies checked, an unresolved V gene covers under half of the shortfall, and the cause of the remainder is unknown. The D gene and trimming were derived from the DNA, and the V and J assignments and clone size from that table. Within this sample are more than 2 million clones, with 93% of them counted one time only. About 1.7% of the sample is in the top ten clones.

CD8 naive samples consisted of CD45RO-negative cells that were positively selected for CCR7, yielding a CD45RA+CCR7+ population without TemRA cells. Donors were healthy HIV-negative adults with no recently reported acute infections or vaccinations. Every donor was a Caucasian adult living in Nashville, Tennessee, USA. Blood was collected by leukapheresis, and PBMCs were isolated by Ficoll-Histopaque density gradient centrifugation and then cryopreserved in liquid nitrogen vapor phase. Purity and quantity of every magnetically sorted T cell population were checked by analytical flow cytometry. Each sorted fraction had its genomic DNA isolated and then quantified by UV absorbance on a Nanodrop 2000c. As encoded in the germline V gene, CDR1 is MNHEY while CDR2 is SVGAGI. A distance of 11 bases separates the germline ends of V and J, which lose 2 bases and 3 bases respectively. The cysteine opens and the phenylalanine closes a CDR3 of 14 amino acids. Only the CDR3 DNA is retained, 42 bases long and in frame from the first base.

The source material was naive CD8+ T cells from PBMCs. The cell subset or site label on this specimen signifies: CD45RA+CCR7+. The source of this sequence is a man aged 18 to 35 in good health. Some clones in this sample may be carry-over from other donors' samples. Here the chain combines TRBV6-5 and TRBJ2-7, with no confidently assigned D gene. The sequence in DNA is TGTGCCAGCAGTTACCTCTCGGGCTACTACGAGCAGTACTTC. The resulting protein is CASSYLSGYYEQYF.